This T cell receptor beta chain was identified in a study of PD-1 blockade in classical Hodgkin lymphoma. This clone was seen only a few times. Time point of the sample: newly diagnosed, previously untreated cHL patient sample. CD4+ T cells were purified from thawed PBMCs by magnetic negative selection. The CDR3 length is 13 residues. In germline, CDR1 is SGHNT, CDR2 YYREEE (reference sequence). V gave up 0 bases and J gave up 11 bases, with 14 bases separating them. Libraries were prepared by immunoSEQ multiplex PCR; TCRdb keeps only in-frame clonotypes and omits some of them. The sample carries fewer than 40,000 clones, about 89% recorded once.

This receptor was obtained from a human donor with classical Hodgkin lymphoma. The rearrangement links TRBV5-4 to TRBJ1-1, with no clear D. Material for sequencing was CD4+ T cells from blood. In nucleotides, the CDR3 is TGTGCCAGCAGCTTGGTGTTTGGGTTGGGGGCTTTCTTT. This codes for CASSLVFGLGAFF.